The 17 T cell receptor beta chains below were found in one sample sequenced in a study of cytomegalovirus exposure and HLA in healthy donors. PCR amplification relied on 60 Vbeta primers (plus 13 Jbeta primers). Profiling relied on immunoSEQ multiplex PCR, and the TCRdb table lists in-frame clones only, not all of them. The sample lists 81,000 or so clones, roughly 60% occurring once. The sequencing input was PBMCs. The receptors here all came from a woman aged 25 to 39 in good health and CMV-seropositive.

The chain employs TRBV5-1 and TRBJ2-7; D is possibly TRBD1 (6 bases). The CDR3 totals 13 residues. Germline assignment: CDR1 SGHRS and CDR2 YFSETQ. With 2 bases removed from V and 9 bases from J, the gap between germline ends came to 15 bases. The CDR3 DNA reads as TGCGCCAGCAGCTTAGAAACAGGGTTCGGGCAGTACTTC. Translation: CASSLETGFGQYF.

The genes are TRBV7-3 and TRBJ1-1; 8 nucleotides agree with TRBD1. This CDR3 is built from 14 residues. CDR1 and CDR2 from the germline V gene are SGHTA and FQGTGA. V shed 2 bases, J shed 2 bases, and the junction held 1 base outside the gene matches. The CDR3 region is CASSLQGANTEAFF. CDR3 bases: TGTGCCAGCAGCTTACAGGGGGCTAACACTGAAGCTTTCTTT.

The chain employs TRBV28 and TRBJ1-5; no clear D gene. CDR1 and CDR2 from the germline V gene are MDHEN and SYDVKM. V lost 1 base and J 12 bases, leaving 19 bases between the germline ends. CDR3 size: 15 residues. In DNA, the CDR3 is TGTGCCAGCAGTTTATTTGTCTGGCCCGAGGGAGGCCAGCATTTT. It specifies CASSLFVWPEGGQHF.

This chain joins TRBV18 and TRBJ1-4; D is ambiguous. The length of the CDR3 is 13 residues. The germline CDR1 and CDR2 sequences are KGHSH and LQKENI. The V end was cut by 6 bases, the J end by 3 bases, with 8 bases between. The CDR3 loop is CASSPAANEKLFF. CDR3 sequence (DNA): TGTGCCAGCTCCCCCGCGGCTAATGAAAAACTGTTTTTT.

This sequence joins TRBV29-1 and TRBJ1-1; D is unresolved. Germline lookup yields CDR1 SQVTM and CDR2 ANQGSEA. The length of the CDR3 is 12 residues. The V gene lost 0 bases and the J gene lost 12 bases, with 14 bases spanning the gap. In nucleotides, the CDR3 is TGCAGCGTTGAAGATCGTGGACCGACTACTTTCTTT. It encodes CSVEDRGPTTFF. Combining the CDR3 with reference TRBV29-1 and TRBJ1-1 gives the whole variable domain SAVISQKPSRDICQRGTSLTIQCQVDSQVTMMFWYRQQPGQSLTLIATANQGSEATYESGFVIDKFPISRPNLTFSTLTVSNMSPEDSSIYLCSVEDRGPTTFFGQGTRLTVV.

V is TRBV9 and J is TRBJ2-1, with D possibly TRBD2 on 7 matching bases. Germline-derived CDR1 and CDR2 are SGDLS and YYNGEE. This CDR3 comprises 15 residues. V was trimmed by 0 bases and J by 4 bases, leaving 11 bases between them. The CDR3 region is CASSVAAGAYNEQFF. The CDR3 nucleotides read TGTGCCAGCAGCGTAGCCGCGGGGGCTTACAATGAGCAGTTCTTC.

The chain joins TRBV19 to TRBJ2-5, with TRBD2 matching 8 bases. Germline CDR1 and CDR2: LNHDA and SQIVND (reference sequence). This CDR3 has 14 amino acids. V was clipped by 10 bases and J by 4 bases; unmatched bases: 11. CDR3 region: CATSTGTRAETQYF. For the CDR3, the DNA is TGTGCCACCTCTACAGGGACTAGAGCAGAGACCCAGTACTTC.

The rearrangement uses TRBV18 and TRBJ1-1; TRBD1 matches at 8 bases. This CDR3 contains 12 residues. J was trimmed by 7 bases and V by 3 bases; bases with no gene match: 1. Looked up from germline, CDR1 is KGHSH and CDR2 is LQKENI. The DNA for the CDR3 is TGTGCCAGCTCACCTGGACAGGGTGAAGCTTTCTTT. This codes for CASSPGQGEAFF.

The chain's CDR3 is CASSFPWNTEAFF. The CDR3 bases are TGTGCCAGCAGTTTCCCCTGGAACACTGAAGCTTTCTTT. This chain links TRBV28 with TRBJ1-1; no firm D call. The CDR3 contains 13 residues. CDR1 is MDHEN and CDR2 is SYDVKM in the germline V gene. The V and J ends lost 3 bases and 1 base respectively, with 6 bases between them.

This sequence joins TRBV11-2 and TRBJ1-6; 7 bases match TRBD1. CDR3 size: 14 residues. Germline CDR1 is SGHAT and CDR2 is FQNNGV. The junction had 8 bases not matched to a gene; V was cut back by 5 bases and J by 10 bases. CDR3 sequence reads: CASSPGQVQSPLHF. The DNA of the CDR3 is TGTGCCAGCAGCCCCGGACAGGTTCAGTCACCCCTCCACTTT. Full variable domain (outside the CDR3, taken from reference TRBV11-2 and TRBJ1-6): EAGVAQSPRYKIIEKRQSVAFWCNPISGHATLYWYQQILGQGPKLLIQFQNNGVVDDSQLPKDRFSAERLKGVDSTLKIQPAKLEDSAVYLCASSPGQVQSPLHFGNGTRLTVT.

In its sample, this clone was seen a few times. The chain joins TRBV5-4 to TRBJ1-2, with D possibly being TRBD1 (5 bases). This CDR3 region has 16 residues. Trimming removed 3 bases at V and 0 bases at J, with 15 bases between. Germline CDR1 SGHNT, CDR2 YYREEE (reference sequence). Here the CDR3 DNA reads TGTGCCAGCAGCTCACAGGTCCGCCAGCCTAACTATGGCTACACCTTC. It is translated as CASSSQVRQPNYGYTF.

In this sample, this clone turned up a few times. The J gene is TRBJ1-1, the V gene TRBV10-2; D is undetermined. The CDR3 has 14 residues. Germline V gene sequence: CDR1 WSHSY, CDR2 SAAADI. Deletions cut 7 bases from V and 5 bases from J, with 17 bases between. This CDR3 is CASMRTIRWTEAFF. The CDR3 DNA reads TGCGCCAGCATGAGGACTATTAGGTGGACTGAAGCTTTCTTT.

V is TRBV6-6 and J is TRBJ2-3; D gene uncertain. The CDR3 runs 13 residues. V was trimmed by 2 bases and J by 2 bases, leaving 5 bases between them. The V gene's germline CDR1 is MNHNY and CDR2 SVGAGI (reference sequence). The CDR3 here is CASSYPSTDTQYF. The CDR3 DNA reads as TGTGCCAGCAGTTACCCATCCACAGATACGCAGTATTTT.

This sequence joins TRBV10-2 and TRBJ1-1; D not certain. The CDR3 has 11 residues. The germline V gene encodes CDR1 WSHSY and CDR2 SAAADI. Trimming stripped 1 base from V and 11 bases from J, with 8 bases between. The CDR3 loop reads CASSELELAFF. CDR3 DNA: TGCGCCAGCAGTGAGTTAGAGTTGGCTTTCTTT.

There are a few counts of this clone. The chain has TRBV18 and TRBJ1-2, with 7 bases fitting TRBD1. CDR3 length: 14 amino acids. Germline loops: CDR1 KGHSH, CDR2 LQKENI. V was pared by 4 bases and J by 4 bases, with 6 bases of the junction left unmatched. As DNA, the CDR3 is TGTGCCAGCTCACTGGCAGGGGGAACCTATGGCTACACCTTC. It codes for CASSLAGGTYGYTF.

This rearrangement joins TRBV18 to TRBJ1-2; weak D call: TRBD1 (6 bases). This CDR3 has 13 residues. Between the trimmed V and J ends, which lost 6 bases and 1 base, there was a span of 9 bases. Germline V gives CDR1 KGHSH, CDR2 LQKENI. The CDR3 nucleotides are TGTGCCAGCTCGGCACAGGGTAACTATGGCTACACCTTC. Its translation is CASSAQGNYGYTF.

This clone was seen only a few times. At the DNA level, this CDR3 is encoded by other sequences in the same sample as well. The chain carries TRBV6-4 and TRBJ2-1; 11 bases are a match to TRBD1. V shed 0 bases and J 6 bases; nucleotides not matched to a gene: 1. The CDR3 is made up of 15 amino acids. Germline lookup yields CDR1 MRHNA and CDR2 SNTAGT. The CDR3 sequence is CASSDSGTGGNEQFF. CDR3 sequence (DNA): TGTGCCAGCAGTGACTCGGGGACAGGGGGCAATGAGCAGTTCTTC.